This T cell receptor (beta chain) was recorded in a study of OX40 agonist ivuxolimab in advanced cancers. The overall study: Ivuxolimab is an agonistic anti-OX40 (CD134) antibody, and patients were treated with it. Checkpoint inhibitors had been given previously to under 50% of patients. Study results and limitations: Doses of 0.1 to 3.0 mg/kg were accompanied by clonal expansion of CD4+ and CD8+ blood T cells by week 6. More expanded clones were seen, on average, in CD8+ T cells than in CD4+.

The length of the CDR3 is 14 residues. Germline CDR1 is LGHNT and CDR2 is FRNRAP. The junction had 4 bases not matched to a gene; V was cut back by 2 bases and J by 6 bases. Produced via immunoSEQ multiplex PCR; TCRdb's table is partial and in-frame only. The sample includes 75,000 to 80,000 clones, about 86% of them seen just once. As to this clone: Antigen: not known.

The source is an adult with an advanced solid tumor such as melanoma, head and neck, liver or kidney cancer. Sequencing used CD4+ or CD8+ T cells sorted from blood, obtained in a trial of the OX40 agonist ivuxolimab. The V call is TRBV12-5, the J call TRBJ2-3, with 8 nucleotides matching TRBD1. CDR3 in DNA: TGTGCTAGTGGTTTGCAGGGGGCCGGGGATACGCAGTATTTT. Amino acids: CASGLQGAGDTQYF.